This T cell receptor beta chain is drawn from a study of cytomegalovirus exposure and HLA in healthy donors. Produced via immunoSEQ multiplex PCR; TCRdb's table is partial and in-frame only. The sample has about 250,000 clones; about 87% are singletons. CDR1 and CDR2 (germline): MNHNS, SASEGT. The CDR3 totals 15 residues. V was pared by 6 bases and J by 3 bases, with 15 bases between. The chain carries TRBV6-1 and TRBJ1-5; D might be TRBD1 (5 bases). This TCR was recovered from a man between 18 and 29 years old in good health and CMV-seronegative. Material for sequencing was PBMCs. CDR3 amino acids: CASSRARDSNQPQHF. The CDR3 bases are TGTGCCAGCAGCAGAGCTCGGGACTCCAATCAGCCCCAGCATTTT.